This T cell receptor (beta chain) was captured in a study of T-cell memory formation after mild COVID-19. Notes on the study in general: Pre-infection memory harbored some responding clones, suggesting cross-reactive memory joined. Mainly in CM and EM were contracting CD4+ clones; CD8+ were in EMRA. While clones contracting from day 15 to 85 were balanced between CD4 and CD8, later expanders leaned CD4+.

Notes on this clonotype: Its cognate antigen is unknown.

This CDR3 has 16 amino acids. J was trimmed by 0 bases and V by 5 bases; bases with no gene match: 4. Germline V CDR1 and CDR2: SQVTM, ANQGSEA. Constant-segment primers were used for 5'RACE, and the resulting TCR alpha and TCR beta cDNA libraries carried sample barcodes and UMIs. Using its own MiXCR run on the 5' RACE reads, TCRdb lists one record per CDR3 protein. Among around 110,000 distinct CDR3 sequences listed, roughly an eighth were seen once. This clonotype originated in an adult woman who had mild COVID-19 (a few samples of this study predate the infection). Cell type and time point are not known. The chain uses TRBV29-1 and TRBJ2-6, with TRBD1 matching 10 bases. Sequenced sample: PBMCs or a T cell subset sorted from them (not recorded which). The CDR3 region has the DNA TGCAGCGTTATGGGACAGGGGCCCTCTGGGGCCAACGTCCTGACTTTC. Its protein product is CSVMGQGPSGANVLTF.